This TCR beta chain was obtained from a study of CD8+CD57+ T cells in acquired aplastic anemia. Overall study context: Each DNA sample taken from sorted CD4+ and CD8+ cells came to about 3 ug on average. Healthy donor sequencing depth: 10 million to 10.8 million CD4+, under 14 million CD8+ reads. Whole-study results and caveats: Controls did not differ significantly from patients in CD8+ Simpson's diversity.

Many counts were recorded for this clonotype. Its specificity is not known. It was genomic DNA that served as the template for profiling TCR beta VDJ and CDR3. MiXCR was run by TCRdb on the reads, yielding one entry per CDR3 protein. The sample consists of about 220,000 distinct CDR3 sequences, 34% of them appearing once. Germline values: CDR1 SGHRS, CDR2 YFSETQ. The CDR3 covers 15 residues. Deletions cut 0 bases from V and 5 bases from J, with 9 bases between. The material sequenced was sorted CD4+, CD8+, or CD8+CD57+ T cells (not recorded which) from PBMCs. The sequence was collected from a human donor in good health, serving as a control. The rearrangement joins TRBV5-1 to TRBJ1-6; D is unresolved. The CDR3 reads CASSLAKSNNSPLHF. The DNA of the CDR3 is TGCGCCAGCAGCTTGGCTAAGTCCAATAATTCACCCCTCCACTTT. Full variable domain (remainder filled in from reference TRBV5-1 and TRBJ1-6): KAGVTQTPRYLIKTRGQQVTLSCSPISGHRSVSWYQQTPGQGLQFLFEYFSETQRNKGNFPGRFSGRQFSNSRSEMNVSTLELGDSALYLCASSLAKSNNSPLHFGNGTRLTVT.